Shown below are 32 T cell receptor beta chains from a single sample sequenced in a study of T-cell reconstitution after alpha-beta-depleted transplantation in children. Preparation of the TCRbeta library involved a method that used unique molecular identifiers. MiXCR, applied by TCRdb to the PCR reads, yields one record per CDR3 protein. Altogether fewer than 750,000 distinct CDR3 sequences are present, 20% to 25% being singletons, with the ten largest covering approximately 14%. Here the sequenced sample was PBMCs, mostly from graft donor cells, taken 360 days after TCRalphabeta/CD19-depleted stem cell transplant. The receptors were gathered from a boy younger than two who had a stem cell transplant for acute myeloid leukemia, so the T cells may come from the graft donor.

The CDR3 here is CSARVWQGLGEQYF. For the CDR3, the DNA is TGCAGTGCTAGAGTGTGGCAGGGACTGGGGGAGCAGTACTTC. The V and J genes are TRBV20-1 and TRBJ2-7; TRBD2 is a possible D gene (6 bases). This CDR3 has 14 amino acids. V dropped 1 base and J dropped 7 bases, with 17 bases sitting between them. Germline CDR1 reads DFQATT; CDR2 reads SNEGSKA (reference sequence).

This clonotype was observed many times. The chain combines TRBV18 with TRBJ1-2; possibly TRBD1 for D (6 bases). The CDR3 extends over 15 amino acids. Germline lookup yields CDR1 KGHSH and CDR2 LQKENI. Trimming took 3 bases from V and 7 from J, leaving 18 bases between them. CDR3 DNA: TGTGCCAGCTCACCGCCAGGACAGTACACAGGTGGCTACACCTTC. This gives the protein CASSPPGQYTGGYTF.

In nucleotides, the CDR3 is TGTGCCAGCAGCTTAGAGGGGTTCAACACTGAAGCTTTCTTT. Residues: CASSLEGFNTEAFF. This chain joins TRBV7-9 and TRBJ1-1, with D possibly matching TRBD1 (5 bases). V lost 1 base and J 2 bases, leaving 8 bases between the germline ends. Germline V gene lookup returns CDR1 SEHNR and CDR2 FQNEAQ (reference sequence). The CDR3 has 14 residues.

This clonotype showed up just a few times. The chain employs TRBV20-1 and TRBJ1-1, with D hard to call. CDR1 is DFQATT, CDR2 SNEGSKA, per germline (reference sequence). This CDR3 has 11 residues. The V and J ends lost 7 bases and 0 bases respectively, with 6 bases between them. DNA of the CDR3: TGCAGTGGCCAGTTGAACACTGAAGCTTTCTTT. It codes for CSGQLNTEAFF.

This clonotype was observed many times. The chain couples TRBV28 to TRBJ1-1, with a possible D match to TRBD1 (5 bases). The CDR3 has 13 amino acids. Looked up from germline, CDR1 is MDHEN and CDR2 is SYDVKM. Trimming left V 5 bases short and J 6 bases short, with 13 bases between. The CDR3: CASSTRTPPEAFF. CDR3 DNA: TGTGCCAGCAGTACCCGGACACCCCCTGAAGCTTTCTTT.

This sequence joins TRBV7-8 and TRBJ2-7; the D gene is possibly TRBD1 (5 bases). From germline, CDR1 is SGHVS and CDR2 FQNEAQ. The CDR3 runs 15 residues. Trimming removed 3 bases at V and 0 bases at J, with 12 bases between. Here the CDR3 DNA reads TGTGCCAGCAGCTTTGGGGCACCCCACTCCTACGAGCAGTACTTC. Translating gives CASSFGAPHSYEQYF. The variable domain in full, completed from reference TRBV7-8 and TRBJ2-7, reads GAGVSQSPRYKVAKRGQDVALRCDPISGHVSLFWYQQALGQGPEFLTYFQNEAQLDKSGLPSDRFFAERPEGSVSTLKIQRTQQEDSAVYLCASSFGAPHSYEQYFGPGTRLTVT.

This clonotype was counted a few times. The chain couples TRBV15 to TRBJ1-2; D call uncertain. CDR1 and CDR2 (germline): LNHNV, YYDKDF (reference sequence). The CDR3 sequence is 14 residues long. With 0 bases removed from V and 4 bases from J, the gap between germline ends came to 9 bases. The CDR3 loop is CATSRDQRTYGYTF. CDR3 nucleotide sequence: TGTGCCACCAGCAGAGACCAACGGACCTATGGCTACACCTTC.

The CDR3 protein is CASRSTGQGAKNIQYF. In nucleotides, the CDR3 is TGTGCCAGCAGATCTACGGGACAGGGGGCCAAAAACATTCAGTACTTC. The V and J genes are TRBV28 and TRBJ2-4, with TRBD1 matching 10 bases. Losses at the gene ends were 6 bases for V and 1 base for J; bases not matched to a gene: 6. Germline lookup yields CDR1 MDHEN and CDR2 SYDVKM. The CDR3 is made up of 16 amino acids.

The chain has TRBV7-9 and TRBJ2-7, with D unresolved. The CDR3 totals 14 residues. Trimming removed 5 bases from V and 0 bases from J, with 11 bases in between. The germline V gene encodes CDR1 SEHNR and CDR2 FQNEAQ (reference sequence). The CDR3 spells CASSPTGNSYEQYF. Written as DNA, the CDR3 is TGTGCCAGCAGCCCGACGGGCAACTCCTACGAGCAGTACTTC.

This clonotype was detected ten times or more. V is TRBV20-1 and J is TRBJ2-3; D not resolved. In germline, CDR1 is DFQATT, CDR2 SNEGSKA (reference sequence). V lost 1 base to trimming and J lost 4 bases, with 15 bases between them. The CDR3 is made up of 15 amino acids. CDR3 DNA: TGCAGTGCTAGAGGGGTGGGTTCCCTCGCAGATACGCAGTATTTT. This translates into CSARGVGSLADTQYF.

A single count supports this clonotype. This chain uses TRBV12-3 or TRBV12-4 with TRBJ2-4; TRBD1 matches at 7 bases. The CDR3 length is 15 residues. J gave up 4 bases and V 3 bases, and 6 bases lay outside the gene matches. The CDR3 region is CASSFLVGQKNIQYF. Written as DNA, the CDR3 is TGTGCCAGCAGTTTTTTGGTGGGACAGAAAAACATTCAGTACTTC.

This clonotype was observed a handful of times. The CDR3 reads CASSQGTGGEETQYF. DNA for the CDR3: TGCGCCAGCAGCCAAGGGACAGGGGGCGAGGAGACCCAGTACTTC. V usage is TRBV4-3 and J usage is TRBJ2-5; 11 positions match TRBD1. The CDR3 loop spans 15 amino acids. The V segment lost 1 base and the J segment 5 bases; nucleotides outside the gene matches: 3. Germline V gives CDR1 LGHNA, CDR2 YSLEER.

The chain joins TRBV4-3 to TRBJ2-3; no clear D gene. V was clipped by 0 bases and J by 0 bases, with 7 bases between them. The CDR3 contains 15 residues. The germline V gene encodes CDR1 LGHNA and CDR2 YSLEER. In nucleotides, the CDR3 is TGCGCCAGCAGCCAAGATCCCGGGAGCACAGATACGCAGTATTTT. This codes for CASSQDPGSTDTQYF.

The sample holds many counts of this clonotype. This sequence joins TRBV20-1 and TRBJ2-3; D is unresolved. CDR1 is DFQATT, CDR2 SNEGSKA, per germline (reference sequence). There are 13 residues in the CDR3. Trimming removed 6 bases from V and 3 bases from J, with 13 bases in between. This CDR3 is CSAGQDGTDTQYF. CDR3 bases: TGCAGTGCAGGCCAGGATGGGACAGATACGCAGTATTTT.

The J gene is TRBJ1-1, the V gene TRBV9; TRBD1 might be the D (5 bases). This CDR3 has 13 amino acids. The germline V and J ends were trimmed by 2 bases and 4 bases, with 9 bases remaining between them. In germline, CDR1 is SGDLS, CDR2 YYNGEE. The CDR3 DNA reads TGTGCCAGCAGCGTTGGGCAGGGCACTGAAGCTTTCTTT. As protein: CASSVGQGTEAFF.

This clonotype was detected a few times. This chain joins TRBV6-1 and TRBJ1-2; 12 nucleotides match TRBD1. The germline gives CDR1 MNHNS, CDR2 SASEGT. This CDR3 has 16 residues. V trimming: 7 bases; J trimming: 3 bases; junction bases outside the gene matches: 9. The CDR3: CASKGDRGPNHYGYTF. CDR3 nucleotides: TGTGCCAGCAAGGGGGACAGGGGGCCGAATCACTATGGCTACACCTTC.

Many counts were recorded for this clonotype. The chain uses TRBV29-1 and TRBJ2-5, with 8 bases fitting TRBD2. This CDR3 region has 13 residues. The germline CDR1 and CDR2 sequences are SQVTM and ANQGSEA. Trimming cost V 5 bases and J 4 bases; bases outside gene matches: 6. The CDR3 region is CSVLIAGGETQYF. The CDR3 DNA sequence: TGCAGCGTTCTCATCGCGGGGGGAGAGACCCAGTACTTC.

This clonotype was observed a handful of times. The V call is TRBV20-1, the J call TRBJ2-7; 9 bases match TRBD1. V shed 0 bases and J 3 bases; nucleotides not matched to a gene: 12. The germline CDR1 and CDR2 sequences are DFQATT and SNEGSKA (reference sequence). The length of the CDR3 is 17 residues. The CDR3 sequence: CSARDQEGQGLIYEQYF. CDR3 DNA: TGCAGTGCTAGAGATCAGGAGGGACAGGGACTTATCTACGAGCAGTACTTC.

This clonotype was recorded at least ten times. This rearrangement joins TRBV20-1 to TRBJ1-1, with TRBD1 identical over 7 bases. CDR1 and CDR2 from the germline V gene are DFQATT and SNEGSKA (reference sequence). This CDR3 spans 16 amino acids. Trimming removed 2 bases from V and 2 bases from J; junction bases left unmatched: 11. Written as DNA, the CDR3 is TGCAGTGCTAGACCCCGCCCAGACAGGGTCAACACTGAAGCTTTCTTT. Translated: CSARPRPDRVNTEAFF.

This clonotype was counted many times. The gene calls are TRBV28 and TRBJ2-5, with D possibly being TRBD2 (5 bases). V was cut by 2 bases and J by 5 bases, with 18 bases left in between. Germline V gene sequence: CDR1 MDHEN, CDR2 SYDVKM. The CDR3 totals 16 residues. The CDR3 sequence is CASSLSFGGWRETQYF. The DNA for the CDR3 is TGTGCCAGCAGTTTAAGCTTCGGAGGTTGGAGGGAGACCCAGTACTTC.

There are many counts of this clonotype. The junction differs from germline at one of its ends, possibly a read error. CDR3 loop: CATSGGRTVEQFF. The CDR3 nucleotides read TGTGCCACCAGCGGGGGCCGGACGGTTGAGCAGTTCTTC. The J gene is TRBJ2-1, the V gene TRBV14, with TRBD2 matching 8 bases. From germline, CDR1 is SGHDN and CDR2 FVKESK. The CDR3 has 13 residues.

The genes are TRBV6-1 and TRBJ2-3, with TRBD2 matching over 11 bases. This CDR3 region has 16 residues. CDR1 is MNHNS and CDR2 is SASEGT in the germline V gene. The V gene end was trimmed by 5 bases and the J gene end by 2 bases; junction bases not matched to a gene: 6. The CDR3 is CASSTVAGGVTDTQYF. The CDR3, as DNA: TGTGCCAGCAGTACCGTAGCGGGGGGGGTCACAGATACGCAGTATTTT.

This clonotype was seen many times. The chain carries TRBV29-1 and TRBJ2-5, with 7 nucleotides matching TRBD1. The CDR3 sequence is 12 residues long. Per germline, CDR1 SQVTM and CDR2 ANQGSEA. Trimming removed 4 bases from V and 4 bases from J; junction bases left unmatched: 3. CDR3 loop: CSVGRTGETQYF. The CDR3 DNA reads TGCAGCGTTGGAAGGACAGGAGAGACCCAGTACTTC.

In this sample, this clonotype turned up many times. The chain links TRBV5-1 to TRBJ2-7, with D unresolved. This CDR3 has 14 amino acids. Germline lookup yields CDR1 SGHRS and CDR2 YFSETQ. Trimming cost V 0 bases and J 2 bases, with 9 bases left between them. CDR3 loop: CASSLDGTAYEQYV. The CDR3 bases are TGCGCCAGCAGCTTGGATGGCACAGCCTACGAGCAGTACGTC.

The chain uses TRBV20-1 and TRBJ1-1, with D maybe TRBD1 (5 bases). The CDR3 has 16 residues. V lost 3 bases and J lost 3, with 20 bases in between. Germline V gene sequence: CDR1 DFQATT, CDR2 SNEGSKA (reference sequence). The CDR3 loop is CSASGPWGRVDTEAFF. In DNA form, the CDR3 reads TGCAGTGCTAGCGGGCCTTGGGGGAGGGTCGACACTGAAGCTTTCTTT.

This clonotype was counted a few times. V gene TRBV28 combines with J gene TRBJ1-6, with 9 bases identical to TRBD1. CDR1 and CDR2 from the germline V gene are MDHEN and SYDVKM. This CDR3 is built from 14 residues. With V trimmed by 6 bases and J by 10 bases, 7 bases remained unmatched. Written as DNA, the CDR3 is TGTGCCAGCAGGAGGACAGGGGAGGGGTCACCCCTCCACTTT. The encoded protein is CASRRTGEGSPLHF.

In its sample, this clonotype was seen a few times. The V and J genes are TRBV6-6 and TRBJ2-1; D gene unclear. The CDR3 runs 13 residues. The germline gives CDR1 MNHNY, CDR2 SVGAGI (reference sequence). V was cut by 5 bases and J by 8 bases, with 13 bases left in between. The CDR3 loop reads CASSPYFWDEQFF. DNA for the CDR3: TGTGCCAGCAGTCCCTACTTTTGGGATGAGCAGTTCTTC.

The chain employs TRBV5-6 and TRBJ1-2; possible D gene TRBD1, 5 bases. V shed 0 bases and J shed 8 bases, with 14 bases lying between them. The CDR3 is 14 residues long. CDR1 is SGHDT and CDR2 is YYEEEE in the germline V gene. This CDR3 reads CASSLVPGRYGYTF. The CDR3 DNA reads TGTGCCAGCAGCTTGGTGCCGGGGCGTTACGGCTACACCTTC.

CDR3 nucleotides: TGCGCCAGCAGCCAAGAAGCAGCCAGCACGACCCAGCATTTT. This codes for CASSQEAASTTQHF. V and J are TRBV4-1 and TRBJ1-5; D ambiguous. The CDR3 spans 14 residues. Germline values: CDR1 MGHRA, CDR2 YSYEKL. The V and J ends lost 0 bases and 11 bases respectively, with 14 bases between them.

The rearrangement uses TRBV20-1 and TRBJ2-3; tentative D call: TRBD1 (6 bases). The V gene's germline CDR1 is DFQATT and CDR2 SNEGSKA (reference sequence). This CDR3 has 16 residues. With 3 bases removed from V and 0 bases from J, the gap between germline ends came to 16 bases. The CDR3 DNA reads TGCAGTGCTAGTGGGCCCGGGACACAGAGCACAGATACGCAGTATTTT. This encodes CSASGPGTQSTDTQYF.

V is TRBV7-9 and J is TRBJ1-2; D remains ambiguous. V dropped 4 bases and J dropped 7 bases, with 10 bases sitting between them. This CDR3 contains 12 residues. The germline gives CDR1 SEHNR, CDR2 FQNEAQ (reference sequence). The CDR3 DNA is TGTGCCAGCAGCTCAGGAGTCCCTGGCTACACCTTC. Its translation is CASSSGVPGYTF.

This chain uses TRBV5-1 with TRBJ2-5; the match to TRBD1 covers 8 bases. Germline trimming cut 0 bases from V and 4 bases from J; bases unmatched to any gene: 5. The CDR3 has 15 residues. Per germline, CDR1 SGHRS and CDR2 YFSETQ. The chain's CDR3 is CASSLGDRLTETQYF. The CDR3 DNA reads TGCGCCAGCAGCTTGGGGGACAGGCTCACAGAGACCCAGTACTTC.